One and the same sample provided the 16 T cell receptor beta chains below, sequenced in a study of CD8 T cells in ankylosing spondylitis. One entry per CDR3 protein, called by TCRdb with MiXCR from the 5' RACE reads. The sample contains 250,000 to 350,000 distinct CDR3 sequences, 15% to 25% of which appear only once. Sequenced material: blood, either unsorted or a sorted T cell fraction (not recorded which). Source of these receptors: a male donor with ankylosing spondylitis or in good health (not recorded which).

This clonotype was counted a few times. V usage is TRBV5-1 and J usage is TRBJ2-6; TRBD1 is a possible D gene (6 bases). Germline loops: CDR1 SGHRS, CDR2 YFSETQ. The CDR3 has 16 amino acids. Trimming removed 0 bases from V and 2 bases from J, with 9 bases in between. The CDR3 nucleotides read TGCGCCAGCAGCTTGGTGGGGGCAGCTGGGGCCAACGTCCTGACTTTC. It translates to CASSLVGAAGANVLTF.

V usage is TRBV5-5 and J usage is TRBJ2-1; 11 bases fit TRBD1. CDR3 length equals 15 residues. The germline CDR1 and CDR2 sequences are SGHKS and YYEKEE (reference sequence). Trimming at V came to 2 bases and at J to 7 bases, leaving 5 bases not matched to a gene. CDR3 in DNA: TGTGCCAGCAGCTTCGGACAGGGGGCGATAAATGAGCAGTTCTTC. Amino acids: CASSFGQGAINEQFF.

This clonotype was seen at least ten times. This chain uses TRBV20-1 with TRBJ2-3, with 11 bases fitting TRBD2. CDR3 length equals 15 residues. V trimming: 4 bases; J trimming: 0 bases; junction bases outside the gene matches: 3. The germline gives CDR1 DFQATT, CDR2 SNEGSKA (reference sequence). CDR3 nucleotide sequence: TGCAGTGCTAAGGGGACTAGCGGAAGCACAGATACGCAGTATTTT. Its protein product is CSAKGTSGSTDTQYF.

The rearrangement links TRBV18 to TRBJ2-2; the match to TRBD1 covers 9 bases. The V gene end was trimmed by 5 bases and the J gene end by 6 bases; junction bases not matched to a gene: 7. Germline CDR1 and CDR2: KGHSH and LQKENI. This CDR3 region has 15 residues. The CDR3 coding sequence is TGTGCCAGCTCATCTGGGACAGGGAGCTCCGGGGAGCTGTTTTTT. It yields the protein CASSSGTGSSGELFF.

The chain is built from TRBV4-1 and TRBJ2-1, with 10 bases matching TRBD2. The trim removed 2 bases at V and 4 bases at J, leaving 8 bases unmatched. The germline gives CDR1 MGHRA, CDR2 YSYEKL. This CDR3 is 17 amino acids long. The CDR3 DNA follows: TGCGCCAGCAGCCAAAGCCAGGGACTAGCGCTGTACAATGAGCAGTTCTTC. Residues: CASSQSQGLALYNEQFF.

The V call is TRBV5-6, the J call TRBJ2-6; 7 bases map to TRBD1. CDR1 is SGHDT and CDR2 is YYEEEE in the germline V gene. There are 16 residues in the CDR3. Trimming took 5 bases from V and 0 from J; bases not matched to a gene: 5. CDR3 sequence: CASSRDSNSGANVLTF. The CDR3 region has the DNA TGTGCCAGCAGTCGGGACAGCAACTCTGGGGCCAACGTCCTGACTTTC.

This sequence joins TRBV3-1 and TRBJ2-1; D may be TRBD1 (6 bases). CDR1 and CDR2 from the germline V gene are LGHDT and YNNKEL (reference sequence). This CDR3 is 15 amino acids long. The germline V and J ends were trimmed by 6 bases and 3 bases, with 15 bases remaining between them. CDR3 amino acids: CASRRTAQYYNEQFF. Written as DNA, the CDR3 is TGTGCCAGCAGGCGGACAGCACAATACTACAATGAGCAGTTCTTC.

This clonotype was counted a few times. The rearrangement joins TRBV20-1 to TRBJ2-1, with TRBD2 matching 13 bases. Germline loops: CDR1 DFQATT, CDR2 SNEGSKA (reference sequence). CDR3 length equals 17 residues. The J segment lost 1 base and the V segment lost 3 bases, leaving 6 bases of the junction unmatched. The CDR3 DNA sequence: TGCAGTGCTAGGGGACTAGCGGGAATGGAGTCCTACAATGAGCAGTTCTTC. This translates into CSARGLAGMESYNEQFF.

Concerning this clonotype itself: Compared with germline, one end of the junction differs, possibly owing to a read error. The genes are TRBV6-2 or TRBV6-3 and TRBJ1-1, with TRBD1 as a possible D gene (5 bases). CDR1 is MNHEY, CDR2 SVGEGT, per germline. The CDR3 is made up of 14 amino acids. The CDR3: CASSNSGTRKLAFF. CDR3 sequence (DNA): TGTGCCAGCAGTAACTCAGGGACCCGCAAGTTGGCTTTCTTT.

This clonotype was seen only a few times. This sequence joins TRBV20-1 and TRBJ2-3; D uncertain. Germline V gene sequence: CDR1 DFQATT, CDR2 SNEGSKA (reference sequence). Trimming took off 4 bases at V and 2 bases at J, with 16 bases between the two ends. This CDR3 has 15 amino acids. CDR3 amino acids: CSATVPKVFTDTQYF. The CDR3 DNA is TGCAGTGCTACAGTACCTAAGGTATTCACAGATACGCAGTATTTT.

This clonotype has just a few counts. The V call is TRBV20-1, the J call TRBJ2-3; 8 nucleotides line up with TRBD2. The CDR3 runs 15 residues. Trimming removed 5 bases from V and 1 base from J; junction bases left unmatched: 8. In germline, CDR1 is DFQATT, CDR2 SNEGSKA (reference sequence). The DNA for the CDR3 is TGCAGTGCTTGCCCTCTAGCGGGTCGCACAGATACGCAGTATTTT. It specifies CSACPLAGRTDTQYF.

The chain employs TRBV4-2 and TRBJ2-1, with 14 bases lining up with TRBD2. Germline values: CDR1 LGHNA, CDR2 YNFKEQ. The J segment lost 2 bases and the V segment lost 3 bases, leaving 9 bases of the junction unmatched. The CDR3 totals 19 residues. CDR3 residues: CASSHRLAGGYDPYNEQFF. CDR3 nucleotides: TGTGCCAGCAGCCACCGACTAGCGGGAGGGTATGACCCCTACAATGAGCAGTTCTTC.

This sequence joins TRBV20-1 and TRBJ1-6; tentatively, D is TRBD1 (6 bases). Germline loops: CDR1 DFQATT, CDR2 SNEGSKA (reference sequence). Deletions cut 1 base from V and 9 bases from J, with 16 bases between. CDR3 length: 15 residues. CDR3 DNA: TGCAGTGCTAGAGGAGGGTACCAGGGGAGTTCACCCCTCCACTTT. Translated, it gives CSARGGYQGSSPLHF.

The chain is built from TRBV12-3 or TRBV12-4 and TRBJ1-5, with D unresolved. Trimming shortened V by 6 bases and J by 3 bases, and 12 bases separated the two germline ends. The CDR3 totals 14 residues. The CDR3 loop is CASSRRGHNQPQHF. CDR3 nucleotide sequence: TGTGCCAGCAGCCGCCGGGGTCACAATCAGCCCCAGCATTTT.

There are a few counts of this clonotype. V is TRBV9 and J is TRBJ2-1; weak D call: TRBD2 (6 bases). Trimming stripped 2 bases from V and 4 bases from J, with 7 bases between. Per the germline V gene, CDR1 is SGDLS and CDR2 is YYNGEE. The CDR3 spans 13 residues. CDR3 sequence: CASSVGTYNEQFF. CDR3 nucleotide sequence: TGTGCCAGCAGCGTGGGGACTTACAATGAGCAGTTCTTC. The variable domain in full, completed from reference TRBV9 and TRBJ2-1, reads DSGVTQTPKHLITATGQRVTLRCSPRSGDLSVYWYQQSLDQGLQFLIQYYNGEERAKGNILERFSAQQFPDLHSELNLSSLELGDSALYFCASSVGTYNEQFFGPGTRLTVL.

The chain joins TRBV6-1 to TRBJ1-5, with 8 bases aligning to TRBD1. Trimming at V came to 2 bases and at J to 5 bases, leaving 14 bases not matched to a gene. CDR1 is MNHNS, CDR2 SASEGT, per germline. The CDR3 totals 18 residues. DNA of the CDR3: TGTGCCAGCAGTGAACGGACAGGGTGGGGTGTAGTGGATCAGCCCCAGCATTTT. Protein: CASSERTGWGVVDQPQHF.